This TCR beta chain was recorded in a study of radiotherapy plus CTLA-4 blockade in lung cancer. Across the whole study: In approximately 17% of patients, objective responses were seen; around 34% had disease control.

Turning to this clone: Antigen unknown.

Chemo-refractory metastatic non-small-cell lung cancer patients underwent focal radiation alongside CTLA-4 blockade with ipilimumab. Generated by immunoSEQ multiplex PCR, the TCRdb table keeps only in-frame clones and is missing some. The sample lists around 100,000 clones, approximately 75% seen once, with about 3% in the top ten. The V end lost 9 bases, the J end lost 2 bases, and 13 bases lay between the germline ends. CDR1 is SNHLY and CDR2 is FYNNEI in the germline V gene. This CDR3 has 13 residues. General study findings and limits: The best prediction of response reportedly came from early blood T cell clone dynamics, with interferon-beta. Peripheral blood showed expansion of tumor-derived TCR clones after radiotherapy and ipilimumab.

The sequencing here drew on peripheral blood, taken from a patient treated with radiotherapy plus ipilimumab. V gene TRBV2 combines with J gene TRBJ2-5; D may be TRBD2 (6 bases). This receptor was taken from a human donor with non-small cell lung cancer who had a partial response to radiotherapy plus ipilimumab. Some clones in this sample may be carry-over from other donors' samples. CDR3 protein: CASAAEGQETQYF. The CDR3 DNA is TGTGCCAGTGCCGCGGAGGGGCAAGAGACCCAGTACTTC.